These 4 T cell receptor beta chains were sequenced from one sample in a study of T cell repertoires in cytomegalovirus infection. Antigens for these TCRs are unknown. From the reads, TCRdb called clonotypes with MiXCR, one entry per CDR3 protein. The sample records roughly 800,000 distinct CDR3 sequences, about 27% being singletons. The source material was cultured CD8+ T cells from PBMCs, sampled from culture after CMV antigen stimulation. The receptors originated from a human donor in good health (CMV status not recorded). Some clones in this sample may be carry-over from other donors' samples.

This clonotype was counted only a few times. The chain has TRBV29-1 and TRBJ2-1; 10 nucleotides match TRBD2. Germline V gives CDR1 SQVTM, CDR2 ANQGSEA. The CDR3 consists of 15 residues. After removal of 0 bases from V and 5 bases from J, the junction contained 4 bases not matched to a gene. The CDR3 DNA follows: TGCAGCGTTGAAGATCTAGCGGGGGCGGACAATGAGCAGTTCTTC. Translated, it gives CSVEDLAGADNEQFF.

For the CDR3, the DNA is TGTGCCAGTATGGGAGGGGACTCTGGAAACACCATATATTTT. Protein product: CASMGGDSGNTIYF. The chain combines TRBV19 with TRBJ1-3; maybe TRBD1 (5 bases). V dropped 7 bases and J dropped 0 bases, with 10 bases sitting between them. The CDR3 is 14 residues long. Germline CDR1 is LNHDA and CDR2 is SQIVND (reference sequence).

J is TRBJ2-7 and V is TRBV12-3 or TRBV12-4; D unclear. CDR3 length: 14 amino acids. V lost 3 bases and J lost 1, with 10 bases in between. Written as DNA, the CDR3 is TGTGCCAGCAGTTTGGCGAGTTATTCCTACGAGCAGTACTTC. Translating gives CASSLASYSYEQYF.

The chain is built from TRBV5-6 and TRBJ1-1; D remains ambiguous. The CDR3 has 12 amino acids. Looked up from germline, CDR1 is SGHDT and CDR2 is YYEEEE. The ends were cut back, 4 bases at V and 8 bases at J, with 12 bases in the middle. CDR3 DNA sequence: TGTGCCAGCAGCGGCGGACCTATGGAAGCTTTCTTT. Translation: CASSGGPMEAFF.